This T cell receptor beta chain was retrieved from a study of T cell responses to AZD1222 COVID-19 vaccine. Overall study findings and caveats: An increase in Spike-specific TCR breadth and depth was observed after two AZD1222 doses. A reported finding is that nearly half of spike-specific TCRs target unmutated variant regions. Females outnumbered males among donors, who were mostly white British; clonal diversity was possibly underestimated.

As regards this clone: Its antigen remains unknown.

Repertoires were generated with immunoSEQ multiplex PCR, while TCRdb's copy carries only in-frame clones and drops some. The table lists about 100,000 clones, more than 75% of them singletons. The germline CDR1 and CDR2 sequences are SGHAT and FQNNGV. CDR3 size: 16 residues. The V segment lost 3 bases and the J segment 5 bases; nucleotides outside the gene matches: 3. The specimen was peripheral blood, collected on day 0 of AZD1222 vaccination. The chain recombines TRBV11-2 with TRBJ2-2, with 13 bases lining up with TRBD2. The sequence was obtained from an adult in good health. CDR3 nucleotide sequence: TGTGCCAGCAGCTTGGGACTAGCGGGACGGACCGGGGAGCTGTTTTTT. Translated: CASSLGLAGRTGELFF.